The present T cell receptor (beta chain) was sequenced within a study of blood T cell repertoires in COVID-19. Background on the study: Samples of COVID-19 (acute and convalescent) were obtained from the United States, Italy and Spain. The cDNA or gDNA used as material had been derived from T cells, B-cell-depleted T cells, or PBMCs.

This CDR3 comprises 14 residues. Germline V gene sequence: CDR1 SQVTM, CDR2 ANQGSEA. V shed 4 bases and J shed 3 bases, with 16 bases lying between them. Original data processing: From reference gene primer amplification, estimates of nucleated cell counts were derived. Only in-frame clones appear in the TCRdb table, and some are missing; sequencing was by immunoSEQ multiplex PCR. The V and J calls and clone size come from that table; D and trimming were worked out from the DNA. The sample carries 60,000 to 70,000 clones, 75% to 95% recorded once. The receptor's source is a human donor with active COVID-19. The donor label of this sample is uncertain. The sequenced sample consisted of peripheral blood. The chain employs TRBV29-1 and TRBJ2-7; a possible D gene is TRBD2 (5 bases). CDR3: CSVVRRERSYEQYF. The DNA for the CDR3 is TGCAGCGTTGTTCGCCGTGAGCGGAGCTACGAGCAGTACTTC.